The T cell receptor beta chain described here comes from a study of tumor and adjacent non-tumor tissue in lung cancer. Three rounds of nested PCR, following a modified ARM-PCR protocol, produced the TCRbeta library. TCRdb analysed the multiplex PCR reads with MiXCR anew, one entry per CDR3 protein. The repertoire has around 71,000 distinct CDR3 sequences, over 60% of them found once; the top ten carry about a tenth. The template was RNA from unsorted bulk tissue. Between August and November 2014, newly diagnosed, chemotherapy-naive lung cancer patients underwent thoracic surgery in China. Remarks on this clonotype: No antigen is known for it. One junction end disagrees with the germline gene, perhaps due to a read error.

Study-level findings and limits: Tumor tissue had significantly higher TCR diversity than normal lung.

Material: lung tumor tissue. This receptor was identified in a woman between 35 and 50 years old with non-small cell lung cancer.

This CDR3 is CSIEDQERSSYIEQFF. The CDR3 DNA sequence: TGCAGTATTGAAGATCAGGAGAGGAGCTCCTACATTGAGCAGTTCTTC. The chain links TRBV29-1 to TRBJ2-1; D unclear. CDR3 size: 16 residues. The germline gives CDR1 SQVTM, CDR2 ANQGSEA.